This T cell receptor (beta chain) was identified during a study of blood T cell repertoires in COVID-19. Across the whole study: Acute and convalescent COVID-19 specimens originated in the United States, Italy and Spain.

Generated by immunoSEQ multiplex PCR, the TCRdb table keeps only in-frame clones and is missing some. The sample has fewer than 450,000 clones, around 88% seen once; the top ten hold over 10%. This clone was detected a few times. The sequence was obtained from a woman between 45 and 65 years old with COVID-19, enrolled during active disease. Sequencing was performed on peripheral blood.

This CDR3 is CASSLGHNQPQHF. For the CDR3, the DNA is TGTGCCAGCAGCCTTGGACACAATCAGCCCCAGCATTTT. This chain connects TRBV3-1 (or the pseudogene TRBV3-2) to TRBJ1-5; tentatively, D is TRBD1 (5 bases). Germline-derived CDR1 and CDR2 are LGHDT and YNNKEL (reference sequence). The CDR3 spans 13 residues. Deletions cut 4 bases from V and 3 bases from J, with 7 bases between.